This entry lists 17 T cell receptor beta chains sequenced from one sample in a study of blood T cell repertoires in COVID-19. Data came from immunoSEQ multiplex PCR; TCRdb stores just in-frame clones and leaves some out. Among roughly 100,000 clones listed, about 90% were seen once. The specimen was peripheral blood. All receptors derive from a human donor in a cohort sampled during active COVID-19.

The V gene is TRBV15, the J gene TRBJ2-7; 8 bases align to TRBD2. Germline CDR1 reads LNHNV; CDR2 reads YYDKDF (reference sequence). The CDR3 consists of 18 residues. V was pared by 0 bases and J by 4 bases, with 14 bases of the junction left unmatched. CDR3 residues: CATSRDWLAGRRLYEQYF. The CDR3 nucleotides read TGTGCCACCAGCAGAGATTGGCTAGCGGGTAGGAGGCTATACGAGCAGTACTTC. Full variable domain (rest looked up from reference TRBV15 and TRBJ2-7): DAMVIQNPRYQVTQFGKPVTLSCSQTLNHNVMYWYQQKSSQAPKLLFHYYDKDFNNEADTPDNFQSRRPNTSFCFLDIRSPGLGDTAMYLCATSRDWLAGRRLYEQYFGPGTRLTVT.

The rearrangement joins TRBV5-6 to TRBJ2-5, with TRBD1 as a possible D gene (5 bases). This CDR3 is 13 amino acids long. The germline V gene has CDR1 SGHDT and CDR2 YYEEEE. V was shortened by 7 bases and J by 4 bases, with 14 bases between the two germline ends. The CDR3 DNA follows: TGTGCCAGCCAGATTGACAGTCGAGAGACCCAGTACTTC. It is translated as CASQIDSRETQYF.

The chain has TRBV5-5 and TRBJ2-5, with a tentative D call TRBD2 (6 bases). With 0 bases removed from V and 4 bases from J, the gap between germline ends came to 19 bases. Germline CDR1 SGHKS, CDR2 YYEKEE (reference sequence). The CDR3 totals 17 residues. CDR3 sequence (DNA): TGTGCCAGCAGCTTGGCCACAGGAGGGGCGGCGGGAGAGACCCAGTACTTC. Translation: CASSLATGGAAGETQYF.

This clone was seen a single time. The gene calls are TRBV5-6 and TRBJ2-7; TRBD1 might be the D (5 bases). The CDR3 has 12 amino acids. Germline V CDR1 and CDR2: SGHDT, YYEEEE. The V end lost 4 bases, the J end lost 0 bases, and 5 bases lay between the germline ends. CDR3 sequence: CASSGASYEQYF. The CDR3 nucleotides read TGTGCCAGCAGCGGGGCCTCCTACGAGCAGTACTTC.

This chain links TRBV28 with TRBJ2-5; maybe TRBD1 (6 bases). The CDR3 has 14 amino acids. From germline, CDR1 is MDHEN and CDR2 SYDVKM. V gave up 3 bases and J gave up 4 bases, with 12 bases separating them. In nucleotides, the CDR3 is TGTGCCAGCAGTTTTGGGCAGGGGATAGAGACCCAGTACTTC. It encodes CASSFGQGIETQYF.

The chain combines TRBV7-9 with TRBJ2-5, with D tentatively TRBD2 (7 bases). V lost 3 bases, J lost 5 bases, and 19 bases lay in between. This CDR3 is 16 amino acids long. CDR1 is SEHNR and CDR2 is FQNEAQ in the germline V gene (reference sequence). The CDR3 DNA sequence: TGTGCCAGCAGCTTGTATGTTGGAGGGGGGGCCGAGACCCAGTACTTC. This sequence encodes CASSLYVGGGAETQYF.

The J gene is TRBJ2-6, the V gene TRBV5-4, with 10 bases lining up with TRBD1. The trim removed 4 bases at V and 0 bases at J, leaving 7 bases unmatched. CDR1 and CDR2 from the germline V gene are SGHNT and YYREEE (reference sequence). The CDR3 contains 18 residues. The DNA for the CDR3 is TGTGCCAGCAGCCGACGGGACAGGGGAGCCTCTGGGGCCAACGTCCTGACTTTC. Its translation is CASSRRDRGASGANVLTF.

The CDR3 DNA follows: TGTGCCAGCAGCTTCTCCTCGGGACTAGCGGGAGGGGGAGCGGATACGCAGTATTTT. Translated: CASSFSSGLAGGGADTQYF. The chain couples TRBV11-2 to TRBJ2-3; 16 bases line up with TRBD2. Germline trimming cut 3 bases from V and 6 bases from J; bases unmatched to any gene: 12. The CDR3 runs to 19 residues. Per germline, CDR1 SGHAT and CDR2 FQNNGV.

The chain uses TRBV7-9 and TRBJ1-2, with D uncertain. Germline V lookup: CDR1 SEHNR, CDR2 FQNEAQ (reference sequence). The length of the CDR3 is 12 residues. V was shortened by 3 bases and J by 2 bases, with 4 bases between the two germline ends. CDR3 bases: TGTGCCAGCAGCTTGGAGAACTATGGCTACACCTTC. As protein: CASSLENYGYTF.

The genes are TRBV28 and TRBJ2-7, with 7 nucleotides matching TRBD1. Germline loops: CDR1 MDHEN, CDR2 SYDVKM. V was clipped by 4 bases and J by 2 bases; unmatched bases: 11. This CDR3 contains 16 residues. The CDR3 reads CASSYPGQDLPYEQYF. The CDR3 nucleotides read TGTGCCAGCAGTTACCCCGGACAGGACCTTCCCTACGAGCAGTACTTC.

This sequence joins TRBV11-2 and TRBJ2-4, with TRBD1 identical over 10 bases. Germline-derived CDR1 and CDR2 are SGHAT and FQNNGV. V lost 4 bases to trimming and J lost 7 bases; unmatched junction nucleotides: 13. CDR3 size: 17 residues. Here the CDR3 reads CASSSSTAGQGRNIQYF. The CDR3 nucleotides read TGTGCCAGCAGCTCAAGCACGGCGGGACAGGGGAGGAACATTCAGTACTTC.

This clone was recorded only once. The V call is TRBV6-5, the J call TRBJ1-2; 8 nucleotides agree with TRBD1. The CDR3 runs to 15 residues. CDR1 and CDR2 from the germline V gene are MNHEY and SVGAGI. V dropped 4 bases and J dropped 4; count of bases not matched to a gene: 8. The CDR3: CASSFTGQGGYGYTF. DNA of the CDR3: TGTGCCAGCAGTTTTACCGGACAGGGAGGCTATGGCTACACCTTC.

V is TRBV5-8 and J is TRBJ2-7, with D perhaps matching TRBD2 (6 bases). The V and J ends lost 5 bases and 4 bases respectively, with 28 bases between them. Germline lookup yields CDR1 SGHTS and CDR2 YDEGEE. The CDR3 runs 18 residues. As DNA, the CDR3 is TGTGCCAGCAGTAACATTTTAGGGACTGGAGTACTCGGGTACGAGCAGTACTTC. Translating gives CASSNILGTGVLGYEQYF. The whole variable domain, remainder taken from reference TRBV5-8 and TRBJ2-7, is EAGVTQSPTHLIKTRGQQATLRCSPISGHTSVYWYQQALGLGLQFLLWYDEGEERNRGNFPPRFSGRQFPNYSSELNVNALELEDSALYLCASSNILGTGVLGYEQYFGPGTRLTVT.

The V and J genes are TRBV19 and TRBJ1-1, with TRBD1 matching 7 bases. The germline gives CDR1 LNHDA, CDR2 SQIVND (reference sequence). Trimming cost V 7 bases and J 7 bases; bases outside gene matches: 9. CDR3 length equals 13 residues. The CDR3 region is CASNRDREFEAFF. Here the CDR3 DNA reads TGTGCCAGTAATCGGGACAGAGAGTTTGAAGCTTTCTTT.

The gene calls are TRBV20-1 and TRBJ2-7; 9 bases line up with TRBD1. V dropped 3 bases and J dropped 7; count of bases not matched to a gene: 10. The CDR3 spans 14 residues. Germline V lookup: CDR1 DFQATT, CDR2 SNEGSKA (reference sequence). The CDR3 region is CSASPGTGFREQYF. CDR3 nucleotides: TGCAGTGCTAGTCCAGGGACAGGGTTCCGGGAGCAGTACTTC.

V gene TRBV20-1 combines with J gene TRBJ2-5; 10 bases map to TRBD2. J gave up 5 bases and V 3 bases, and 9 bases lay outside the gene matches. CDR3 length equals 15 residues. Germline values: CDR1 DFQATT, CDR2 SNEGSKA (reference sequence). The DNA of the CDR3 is TGCAGTGCTAGTCCCAGCGGGGGGGCCCAGGAGACCCAGTACTTC. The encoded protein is CSASPSGGAQETQYF.

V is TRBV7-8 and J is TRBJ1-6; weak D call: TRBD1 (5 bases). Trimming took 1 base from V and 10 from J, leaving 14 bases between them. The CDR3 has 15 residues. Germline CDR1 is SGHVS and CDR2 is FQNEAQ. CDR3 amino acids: CASSLGGGAGSPLHF. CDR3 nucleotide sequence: TGTGCCAGCAGCTTAGGTGGAGGGGCCGGGTCACCCCTCCACTTT.